The text below deals with one TCR beta chain. Its antigen is still unknown. This entry is derived from a study of shared clonotypes between healthy human individuals. Findings and limits, study-wide: Between a handful of donors, naive CD4 clonotypes were shared at a level of approximately 5%. Sorted-subset sequencing, rarefaction showed, was incomplete despite large depth.

Per the original data handling: Filtering differed for immunoSEQ, which gave only junction sequences without quality scores. Only in-frame clones appear in the TCRdb table, and some are missing; sequencing was by immunoSEQ multiplex PCR. The V and J calls and clone size are taken from that table; D and trimming were inferred from the DNA. The sample includes more than 2,000,000 clones, approximately 92% of them seen just once. Caucasian adults living in Nashville, Tennessee, provided all samples. The V gene lost 3 bases and the J gene lost 8 bases, with 22 bases spanning the gap. The germline CDR1 and CDR2 sequences are SEHNR and FQNEAQ (reference sequence). This CDR3 has 17 amino acids.

Sample: naive CD4+ T cells sorted from blood. Subset reported: CD45RA+ positively selected. This sequence was found in a man aged 18 to 35 in good health. This chain uses TRBV7-9 with TRBJ1-4; D is unclear. CDR3 bases: TGTGCCAGCAGCTTCGGCCCACCAGACCCCCGGAAGGAAAAACTGTTTTTT. Its protein is CASSFGPPDPRKEKLFF.